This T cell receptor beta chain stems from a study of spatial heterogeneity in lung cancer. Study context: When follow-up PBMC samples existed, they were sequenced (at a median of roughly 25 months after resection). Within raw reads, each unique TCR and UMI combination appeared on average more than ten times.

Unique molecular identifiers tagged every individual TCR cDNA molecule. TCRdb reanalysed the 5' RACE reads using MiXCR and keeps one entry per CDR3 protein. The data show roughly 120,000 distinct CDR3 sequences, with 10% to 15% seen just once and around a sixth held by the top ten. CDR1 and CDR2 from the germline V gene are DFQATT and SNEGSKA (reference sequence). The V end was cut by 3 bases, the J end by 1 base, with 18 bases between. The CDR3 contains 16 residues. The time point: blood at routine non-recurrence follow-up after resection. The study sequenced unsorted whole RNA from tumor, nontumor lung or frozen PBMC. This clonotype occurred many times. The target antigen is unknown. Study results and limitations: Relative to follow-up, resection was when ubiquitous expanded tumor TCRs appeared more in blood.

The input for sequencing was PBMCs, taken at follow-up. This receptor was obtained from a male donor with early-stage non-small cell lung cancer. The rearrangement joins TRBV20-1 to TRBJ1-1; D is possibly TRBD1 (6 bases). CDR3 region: CSASIDYPGQNTEAFF. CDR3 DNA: TGCAGTGCTAGCATCGACTACCCGGGACAGAACACTGAAGCTTTCTTT.